This entry concerns a single T cell receptor (beta chain). Its antigen remains unknown. The CDR3 loop spans 13 amino acids. Germline V lookup: CDR1 SGHTS, CDR2 YDEGEE. V was clipped by 10 bases and J by 0 bases, with 13 bases between them. The sample belongs to a study of radiation and T cells in renal cell carcinoma. Treatment defined: treatment-naive control, cytoreductive nephrectomy. Clones were read by immunoSEQ multiplex PCR, and TCRdb kept only the in-frame ones, dropping some. The table lists approximately 14,000 clones, roughly three fifths of them singletons, with 13% in the top ten. Study-level results: Top 100 clonotypes averaged about 50% in irradiated versus about 45% in nephrectomy-only tumors.

The receptor's source is a man in his forties or fifties with renal cell carcinoma. The chain links TRBV5-8 to TRBJ1-1; tentatively, D is TRBD1 (5 bases). Sample: tumor tissue, taken from a patient whose treatment was nephrectomy without radiotherapy. The CDR3 bases are TGTGCCCAGGTTGGGGCCCTGAACACTGAAGCTTTCTTT. As protein: CAQVGALNTEAFF. Using reference TRBV5-8 and TRBJ1-1 for the parts outside the CDR3, the full variable domain is EAGVTQSPTHLIKTRGQQATLRCSPISGHTSVYWYQQALGLGLQFLLWYDEGEERNRGNFPPRFSGRQFPNYSSELNVNALELEDSALYLCAQVGALNTEAFFGQGTRLTVV.